This T cell receptor (beta chain) was observed in a study of T cells in Graves' hyperthyroidism and ophthalmopathy. Study conclusions and caveats: Ophthalmopathy onset followed model prediction by a median roughly 6 months. Ophthalmopathy was separated from stable hyperthyroidism by a 13 V-J model.

Diagnosing involved the use of clinical symptoms, serum thyroxine and TRAb, thyroid ultrasound and orbital computed tomography. The source material, RNA transcripts, was used to amplify TCR beta CDR3 regions. Using the HTBI primer set, a first-round RT-PCR was run on the TCR CDR3. TCRdb reprocessed the multiplex PCR reads via MiXCR and lists one record per CDR3 protein. The sample has around 340,000 distinct CDR3 sequences, roughly 18% seen once. As regards this clonotype: Its antigen is not identified.

The CDR3 runs to 15 residues. Germline-derived CDR1 and CDR2 are WSHSY and SAAADI. V lost 6 bases and J 0 bases, leaving 12 bases between the germline ends. Specimen: blood. The rearrangement links TRBV10-2 to TRBJ1-5; D unclear. The clonotype originates from a woman aged 45-60 years with Graves' hyperthyroidism. The CDR3, as DNA: TGCGCCAGCAGGGCCGGACTAAATAGCAATCAGCCCCAGCATTTT. Translating it yields CASRAGLNSNQPQHF.